Below are 16 T cell receptor beta chains sequenced from a single sample in a study of early T cells in non-severe SARS-CoV-2 infection. TCRdb passed the 5' RACE reads through MiXCR, listing each CDR3 protein once. The repertoire holds 59,000 or so distinct CDR3 sequences, with around 12% as singletons. This specimen consisted of whole blood, obtained at baseline. All receptors come from an adult who was a healthcare worker with PCR-confirmed SARS-CoV-2 infection or an uninfected control (not recorded which).

This clonotype has at least ten counts. The chain employs TRBV2 and TRBJ1-1; D is undetermined. V lost 5 bases and J 0 bases, leaving 7 bases between the germline ends. The germline V gene has CDR1 SNHLY and CDR2 FYNNEI. The CDR3 runs to 13 residues. CDR3 region: CASSQTVNTEAFF. The CDR3 DNA is TGTGCCAGCAGTCAAACGGTGAACACTGAAGCTTTCTTT.

J is TRBJ1-2 and V is TRBV28, with D maybe TRBD1 (5 bases). CDR3 length: 17 residues. V was cut by 5 bases and J by 0 bases, with 19 bases left in between. Germline assignment: CDR1 MDHEN and CDR2 SYDVKM. As DNA, the CDR3 is TGTGCCAGCAGTCCCTTCAAGACAGCTCCAGCTAACTATGGCTACACCTTC. It yields the protein CASSPFKTAPANYGYTF.

This chain connects TRBV20-1 to TRBJ2-1, with TRBD2 identical over 10 bases. The CDR3 is made up of 14 amino acids. Germline values: CDR1 DFQATT, CDR2 SNEGSKA (reference sequence). The ends lost 4 bases at V and 4 bases at J; junction bases unmatched: 4. The CDR3 loop is CSAIGLAEYNEQFF. CDR3 DNA sequence: TGCAGTGCTATTGGACTAGCGGAGTACAATGAGCAGTTCTTC.

This clonotype was seen at least ten times. The gene calls are TRBV29-1 and TRBJ2-7, with D perhaps being TRBD1 or TRBD2 (5 bases each). The V end was cut by 4 bases, the J end by 1 base, with 8 bases between. Germline CDR1 SQVTM, CDR2 ANQGSEA. The CDR3 length is 12 residues. CDR3 sequence (DNA): TGCAGCGTTGCGAGGGGATCCTACGAGCAGTACTTC. Its protein is CSVARGSYEQYF.

This chain links TRBV18 with TRBJ1-1; 7 bases align to TRBD1. This CDR3 region has 15 residues. With V trimmed by 2 bases and J by 5 bases, 8 bases remained unmatched. In germline, CDR1 is KGHSH, CDR2 LQKENI. CDR3 nucleotides: TGTGCCAGCTCACCAGTCGAGGGGGCGAGTACTGAAGCTTTCTTT. Encoded protein: CASSPVEGASTEAFF. Looking up the rest from reference TRBV18 and TRBJ1-1 gives the full variable domain: NAGVMQNPRHLVRRRGQEARLRCSPMKGHSHVYWYRQLPEEGLKFMVYLQKENIIDESGMPKERFSAEFPKEGPSILRIQQVVRGDSAAYFCASSPVEGASTEAFFGQGTRLTVV.

This rearrangement joins TRBV20-1 to TRBJ2-2; D not resolved. Germline V gene lookup returns CDR1 DFQATT and CDR2 SNEGSKA (reference sequence). The CDR3 runs to 13 residues. Trimming pared 4 bases from V and 8 bases from J, leaving 14 bases between. The CDR3 region has the DNA TGCAGTGCTACTAAGGGAATGCCGGGGGAGCTGTTTTTT. Translated: CSATKGMPGELFF.

The chain employs TRBV5-4 and TRBJ2-1; 11 bases agree with TRBD2. CDR1 is SGHNT, CDR2 YYREEE, per germline (reference sequence). CDR3 length: 15 residues. Losses at the gene ends were 4 bases for V and 4 bases for J; bases not matched to a gene: 4. CDR3 nucleotide sequence: TGTGCCAGCAGCAAACTAGCGGGAGTTTACAATGAGCAGTTCTTC. It yields the protein CASSKLAGVYNEQFF.

V usage is TRBV5-1 and J usage is TRBJ1-1; D gene ambiguous. Germline CDR1 is SGHRS and CDR2 is YFSETQ. CDR3 length equals 15 residues. V was clipped by 2 bases and J by 1 base, with 12 bases between them. This CDR3 reads CASSFSEVGNTEAFF. The CDR3 bases are TGCGCCAGCAGCTTTAGTGAGGTCGGGAACACTGAAGCTTTCTTT.

The genes are TRBV5-4 and TRBJ2-7, with D perhaps given as TRBD1 or TRBD2 (5 bases each). The germline V gene has CDR1 SGHNT and CDR2 YYREEE (reference sequence). V was trimmed by 4 bases and J by 6 bases, leaving 20 bases between them. The CDR3 is 15 residues long. The CDR3 sequence is CASSLETTVGGEQYF. CDR3 nucleotide sequence: TGTGCCAGCAGCCTGGAAACGACAGTTGGGGGCGAGCAGTACTTC.

The sample holds a few counts of this clonotype. The CDR3 loop reads CASSILGNTEAFF. Here the CDR3 DNA reads TGTGCCAGTAGTATTCTCGGGAACACTGAAGCTTTCTTT. The chain recombines TRBV19 with TRBJ1-1, with D unresolved. Germline lookup yields CDR1 LNHDA and CDR2 SQIVND (reference sequence). There are 13 residues in the CDR3. V shed 3 bases and J shed 1 base, with 6 bases lying between them.

This clonotype was picked up many times. V usage is TRBV7-2 and J usage is TRBJ2-7; possible D gene TRBD1, 6 bases. Looked up from germline, CDR1 is SGHTA and CDR2 is FQGNSA. The CDR3 has 16 amino acids. Trimming removed 1 base at V and 1 base at J, with 14 bases between. DNA for the CDR3: TGTGCCAGCAGCTTAGACCCGGACAGCCTTTCCTACGAGCAGTACTTC. Its protein is CASSLDPDSLSYEQYF.

This rearrangement joins TRBV7-8 to TRBJ2-2, with 11 bases fitting TRBD1. V shed 5 bases, J shed 3 bases, and the junction held 5 bases outside the gene matches. The CDR3 loop spans 16 amino acids. Germline V gene data show CDR1 as SGHVS and CDR2 as FQNEAQ. CDR3 DNA sequence: TGTGCCAGCAGCCCACGGACAGGGGGCGACACCGGGGAGCTGTTTTTT. It encodes CASSPRTGGDTGELFF.

This clonotype was counted at least ten times. The chain employs TRBV5-6 and TRBJ2-1; TRBD2 aligns across 12 bases. J was trimmed by 1 base and V by 3 bases; bases with no gene match: 2. The CDR3 runs to 16 residues. Germline V gene data show CDR1 as SGHDT and CDR2 as YYEEEE. Here the CDR3 DNA reads TGTGCCAGCAGCTGGACTAGCGGGATTTCCTACAATGAGCAGTTCTTC. Protein sequence: CASSWTSGISYNEQFF.

This clonotype has a count of ten or more. The gene calls are TRBV6-2 or TRBV6-3 and TRBJ2-1; tentative D call: TRBD2 (5 bases). In germline, CDR1 is MNHEY, CDR2 SVGEGT. CDR3 length: 14 amino acids. Trimming pared 7 bases from V and 1 base from J, leaving 11 bases between. CDR3 nucleotides: TGTGCCAGCATCGCAACGGGATCCTACAATGAGCAGTTCTTC. It is translated as CASIATGSYNEQFF.

This clonotype was counted many times. This chain uses TRBV3-1 with TRBJ2-7; 13 nucleotides agree with TRBD2. The CDR3 loop spans 15 amino acids. Losses at the gene ends were 0 bases for V and 7 bases for J; bases not matched to a gene: 3. The germline gives CDR1 LGHDT, CDR2 YNNKEL (reference sequence). DNA for the CDR3: TGTGCCAGCAGCCAAGATCAGGGACTAGCGGGAGAGCAGTACTTC. It codes for CASSQDQGLAGEQYF.

This clonotype was detected only a few times. CDR3 residues: CASSQDFGRSGANVLTF. As DNA, the CDR3 is TGCGCCAGCAGCCAAGATTTCGGGAGGTCTGGGGCCAACGTCCTGACTTTC. The chain couples TRBV4-3 to TRBJ2-6, with 7 bases lining up with TRBD2. The junction had 3 bases not matched to a gene; V was cut back by 0 bases and J by 1 base. CDR1 is LGHNA and CDR2 is YSLEER in the germline V gene. This CDR3 has 17 amino acids.